The sequence of this T cell receptor beta chain was determined in a study of beta chain features in type 1 diabetes. Study-wide results and caveats: Patients with Type 1 diabetes showed moderately but significantly shorter TCRB CDR3s in all four CD4+ subsets.

For this clone: The antigen is undetermined.

All of the isolated RNA was reverse transcribed, so expressed TCRB transcripts were sequenced. Sequencing was performed with immunoSEQ multiplex PCR; in TCRdb, only in-frame clones are kept and a portion is missing. The sample lists fewer than 350,000 clones, approximately 16% occurring once. Germline V gene data show CDR1 as SGHTA and CDR2 as FQGNSA. The CDR3 spans 15 residues. Trimming cost V 5 bases and J 0 bases; bases outside gene matches: 7. This chain joins TRBV7-2 and TRBJ2-7; 7 nucleotides match TRBD1. The sample taken for sequencing was naive CD4+ T cells from blood. This receptor was identified in a man younger than 35 with type 1 diabetes. The CDR3 region has the DNA TGTGCCAGCAGCCCCGACAGGGAGAGCTCCTACGAGCAGTACTTC. Translated: CASSPDRESSYEQYF.